Below are 3 T cell receptor beta chains sequenced from a single sample in a study of T cells in localized non-small cell lung cancer. The data were produced by immunoSEQ multiplex PCR, yet TCRdb's version contains in-frame clones alone and is incomplete. There are tens of thousands of clones in the sample; 75% to 90% occur only once, and about 5.6% lies in the top ten. The specimen comprised peripheral blood mononuclear cells, sampled before any cancer treatment. Source of these receptors: a male donor older than 55 with stage II lung adenocarcinoma.

The rearrangement uses TRBV29-1 and TRBJ2-7; tentatively, D is TRBD1 (5 bases). Germline V gene data show CDR1 as SQVTM and CDR2 as ANQGSEA. Deletions cut 3 bases from V and 3 bases from J, with 12 bases between. The CDR3 has 13 amino acids. The CDR3 DNA reads as TGCAGCGTTGAGCAGGGTGAAGGCTACGAGCAGTACTTC. It yields the protein CSVEQGEGYEQYF.

The chain combines TRBV7-2 with TRBJ1-1; TRBD1 might be the D (5 bases). Germline-derived CDR1 and CDR2 are SGHTA and FQGNSA. The V end was cut by 5 bases, the J end by 0 bases, with 16 bases between. The CDR3 consists of 16 residues. CDR3 bases: TGTGCCAGCAGCCCCATGGGTGCGGGGGTGAACACTGAAGCTTTCTTT. Translated: CASSPMGAGVNTEAFF.

Remarks on this clone: The junction departs from the called germline gene at one end, perhaps through a read error. DNA for the CDR3: TGTGCCAACAGCGCCACAGGGGATACGCAGTATTTT. It yields the protein CANSATGDTQYF. This rearrangement joins TRBV11-3 to TRBJ2-3, with a weak D call TRBD1 (6 bases). The CDR3 extends over 12 amino acids. Germline lookup yields CDR1 SGHNT and CDR2 YENEEA. Full variable domain (missing parts from reference TRBV11-3 and TRBJ2-3): EAGVVQSPRYKIIEKKQPVAFWCNPISGHNTLYWYLQNLGQGPELLIRYENEEAVDDSQLPKDRFSAERLKGVDSTLKIQPAELGDSAVYLCANSATGDTQYFGPGTRLTVL.